These T cell receptor beta chains were read from a single sample in a study of monozygotic twins with inflammatory bowel disease. For each CDR3 protein, TCRdb gives one entry from its re-call of the 5' RACE reads, without DNA. The specimen's table records 330,000 or so distinct CDR3 sequences. The source material was blood. The receptors stem from a human donor with ulcerative colitis or Crohn's disease, or a healthy co-twin of an affected twin (not recorded which). Both conserved end residues are part of each CDR3. The order of the fields is J gene, V gene, CDR3 length, CDR3 protein.

j_gene: TRBJ2-7
v_gene: TRBV10-2
len: 13
CDR3aa: CASSINRGFEQYF

j_gene: TRBJ1-2
v_gene: TRBV29-1
len: 12
CDR3aa: CSVEEGNNGYTF

j_gene: TRBJ2-1
v_gene: TRBV11-2
len: 15
CDR3aa: CASRSSGGAAWEQFF

j_gene: TRBJ1-5
v_gene: TRBV12-3/TRBV12-4
len: 12
CDR3aa: CASSFRGQPQHF

j_gene: TRBJ2-4
v_gene: TRBV5-1
len: 13
CDR3aa: CASSALGGSIQYF

j_gene: TRBJ1-5
v_gene: TRBV11-2
len: 13
CDR3aa: CASSLQQDQPQHF

j_gene: TRBJ2-5
v_gene: TRBV27
len: 14
CDR3aa: CASRPGGRWETQYF

j_gene: TRBJ2-3
v_gene: TRBV15
len: 12
CDR3aa: CATSPSTDTQYF

j_gene: TRBJ2-4
v_gene: TRBV18
len: 16
CDR3aa: CASSPASAGPKNIQYF

j_gene: TRBJ1-2
v_gene: TRBV12-3/TRBV12-4
len: 14
CDR3aa: CASSRGGPLRGCTF

j_gene: TRBJ1-4
v_gene: TRBV28
len: 14
CDR3aa: CASMGGGSNEKLFF

j_gene: TRBJ2-1
v_gene: TRBV12-3/TRBV12-4
len: 12
CDR3aa: CASSPLPREQFF

j_gene: TRBJ2-1
v_gene: TRBV19
len: 15
CDR3aa: CASSIWTGTGNEQFF

j_gene: TRBJ1-1
v_gene: TRBV7-2
len: 12
CDR3aa: CASTPARAEAFF

j_gene: TRBJ2-1
v_gene: TRBV29-1
len: 15
CDR3aa: CSAQAGTSAYNEQFF

j_gene: TRBJ1-4
v_gene: TRBV4-1
len: 15
CDR3aa: CASSQETGIGEKLFF

j_gene: TRBJ2-7
v_gene: TRBV10-3
len: 15
CDR3aa: CAISRDSLPSYEQYF

j_gene: TRBJ1-2
v_gene: TRBV2
len: 13
CDR3aa: CASSLRQGNGYTF

j_gene: TRBJ2-7
v_gene: TRBV29-1
len: 13
CDR3aa: CSVEDGQVHEQYF

j_gene: TRBJ2-6
v_gene: TRBV29-1
len: 15
CDR3aa: CSVEDWGGGANVLTF

j_gene: TRBJ1-1
v_gene: TRBV5-1
len: 13
CDR3aa: CASSLELHTEAFF

j_gene: TRBJ2-7
v_gene: TRBV5-6
len: 16
CDR3aa: CASSLWFAEATNGQYF

j_gene: TRBJ1-5
v_gene: TRBV12-3/TRBV12-4
len: 15
CDR3aa: CASSFSGQDNQPQHF

j_gene: TRBJ2-5
v_gene: TRBV20-1
len: 13
CDR3aa: CSVTGTVGETQYF

j_gene: TRBJ2-5
v_gene: TRBV29-1
len: 12
CDR3aa: CSVLTVQGTQYF

j_gene: TRBJ1-1
v_gene: TRBV5-1
len: 14
CDR3aa: CASSLEQGGTEAFF

j_gene: TRBJ2-5
v_gene: TRBV20-1
len: 11
CDR3aa: CSALLLETQYF

j_gene: TRBJ2-5
v_gene: TRBV20-1
len: 15
CDR3aa: CSALDRRGAIETQYF

j_gene: TRBJ2-1
v_gene: TRBV27
len: 18
CDR3aa: CASSHHINGGPKYNEQFF

j_gene: TRBJ2-3
v_gene: TRBV25-1
len: 13
CDR3aa: CASRGQGTDTQYF

j_gene: TRBJ2-1
v_gene: TRBV7-2
len: 15
CDR3aa: CASSSGGRALNEQFF

j_gene: TRBJ2-1
v_gene: TRBV28
len: 14
CDR3aa: CATQRGSTYNEQFF

j_gene: TRBJ2-3
v_gene: TRBV19
len: 13
CDR3aa: CASSIVAGNTQYF

j_gene: TRBJ2-2
v_gene: TRBV30
len: 13
CDR3aa: CAWSAGSTGELFF

j_gene: TRBJ2-3
v_gene: TRBV5-1
len: 15
CDR3aa: CASSVLAGASDTQYF

j_gene: TRBJ1-2
v_gene: TRBV10-3
len: 15
CDR3aa: CSISGTASTNYGYTF

j_gene: TRBJ2-1
v_gene: TRBV7-9
len: 15
CDR3aa: CASSTQTLAIGEQFF

j_gene: TRBJ2-2
v_gene: TRBV25-1
len: 14
CDR3aa: CASSDRPNTGELFF

j_gene: TRBJ2-5
v_gene: TRBV2
len: 13
CDR3aa: CAARSGVEETQYF

j_gene: TRBJ1-3
v_gene: TRBV12-3/TRBV12-4
len: 15
CDR3aa: CASSSRTVAGNTIYF

j_gene: TRBJ2-2
v_gene: TRBV7-8
len: 15
CDR3aa: CASVPGDWVTGELFF

j_gene: TRBJ1-2
v_gene: TRBV6-5
len: 13
CDR3aa: CASSYSNVGGYTF

j_gene: TRBJ2-5
v_gene: TRBV5-1
len: 13
CDR3aa: CASNLADQETQYF

j_gene: TRBJ2-5
v_gene: TRBV28
len: 16
CDR3aa: CASSQPWGSSQQTQYF

j_gene: TRBJ1-1
v_gene: TRBV5-4
len: 14
CDR3aa: CASSSMESLTEAFF

j_gene: TRBJ1-3
v_gene: TRBV15
len: 13
CDR3aa: CATTTASGNTIYF

j_gene: TRBJ2-3
v_gene: TRBV29-1
len: 14
CDR3aa: CSVEGLDYTDTQYF

j_gene: TRBJ1-2
v_gene: TRBV29-1
len: 13
CDR3aa: CRAGFGGGHGYTF

j_gene: TRBJ1-4
v_gene: TRBV4-1
len: 15
CDR3aa: CASSHTGTGGEKLFF

j_gene: TRBJ2-7
v_gene: TRBV6-5
len: 13
CDR3aa: CASRDSSSYEQYF

j_gene: TRBJ2-1
v_gene: TRBV29-1
len: 14
CDR3aa: CSVASRLNYNEQFF

j_gene: TRBJ1-4
v_gene: TRBV24-1
len: 16
CDR3aa: CATSRDRGRVNEKLFF